Listed below are T cell receptor beta chains from one sample, sequenced in a study of blood T cell repertoires in COVID-19. This table comes from immunoSEQ multiplex PCR, and its TCRdb copy is limited to in-frame clones, with some not included. Here the sample spans around 130,000 clones, about 88% being singletons. Sequencing used PBMCs or T cells enriched from blood (not recorded which). These receptor sequences come from a middle-aged man with acute COVID-19. CDR3s include the opening cysteine and the closing phenylalanine or tryptophan. D genes are given only for firm matches. The size field is filled for only some rows; it gives once, few, many or a size class.

clone size: NA; V gene: TRBV6-5; D gene: TRBD1; J gene: TRBJ1-6; CDR3 DNA: TGTGCCAGCAGTACGCAGACAGGGGGAGGTTCACCCCTCCACTTT; CDR3 protein: CASSTQTGGGSPLHF
clone size: once; V gene: TRBV7-3; D gene: TRBD2; J gene: TRBJ2-5; CDR3 DNA: TGTGCCAGCAGCCCGAACCGGGAGGGGACCCAGTACTTC; CDR3 protein: CASSPNREGTQYF
clone size: NA; V gene: TRBV10-3; D gene: NA; J gene: TRBJ2-1; CDR3 DNA: TGTGCCATCAGTGCGGAGGCGGAAGGGCAGTTCTTC; CDR3 protein: CAISAEAEGQFF
clone size: NA; V gene: TRBV24-1; D gene: NA; J gene: TRBJ2-7; CDR3 DNA: TGTGCCACCAGTGAACCAATGACAGCCGAGCAGTACTTC; CDR3 protein: CATSEPMTAEQYF
clone size: NA; V gene: TRBV6-4; D gene: NA; J gene: TRBJ2-7; CDR3 DNA: TGTGCCAGCAGTGAAGACTCCAGGGGAGAGCAGTACTTC; CDR3 protein: CASSEDSRGEQYF
clone size: few; V gene: TRBV27; D gene: NA; J gene: TRBJ1-4; CDR3 DNA: TGTGCCAGCAGTCAGACAGGAAACAAGAATGAAAAACTGTTTTTT; CDR3 protein: CASSQTGNKNEKLFF
clone size: NA; V gene: TRBV18; D gene: TRBD1; J gene: TRBJ1-3; CDR3 DNA: TGTGCCAGCTCACCACCTGGGACAGGGGGAAACACCATATATTTT; CDR3 protein: CASSPPGTGGNTIYF
clone size: NA; V gene: TRBV6-5; D gene: TRBD1; J gene: TRBJ1-2; CDR3 DNA: TGTGCCAGCCGATACCAGGGGGCTACATATGGCTACACCTTC; CDR3 protein: CASRYQGATYGYTF
clone size: once; V gene: TRBV3-1/TRBV3-2; D gene: TRBD2; J gene: TRBJ2-3; CDR3 DNA: TGTGCCAGCAGCCCGGGGGGGGATGGCGATACGCAGTATTTT; CDR3 protein: CASSPGGDGDTQYF
clone size: NA; V gene: TRBV28; D gene: TRBD1; J gene: TRBJ2-7; CDR3 DNA: TGTGCCAGCAGCCTGACAGGGGCCTACGTTTACGAGCAGTACTTC; CDR3 protein: CASSLTGAYVYEQYF
clone size: once; V gene: TRBV27; D gene: TRBD2; J gene: TRBJ2-7; CDR3 DNA: TGTGCCAGCAGTTTAAGGCTAGCGGAACCCTACGAGCAGTACTTC; CDR3 protein: CASSLRLAEPYEQYF
clone size: few; V gene: TRBV7-9; D gene: TRBD2; J gene: TRBJ2-1; CDR3 DNA: TGTGCCAGCAGCTCGATGACTAGCGGGGGGGCGGAGTTCTTC; CDR3 protein: CASSSMTSGGAEFF
clone size: NA; V gene: TRBV30; D gene: TRBD1; J gene: TRBJ2-2; CDR3 DNA: TGTGCCCTGAACAGGGGGCGTCTCGGGGAGCTGTTTTTT; CDR3 protein: CALNRGRLGELFF
clone size: NA; V gene: TRBV7-9; D gene: NA; J gene: TRBJ1-2; CDR3 DNA: TGTGCCAGCAGCCCCCAGGGAAATGGCTACACCTTC; CDR3 protein: CASSPQGNGYTF
clone size: NA; V gene: TRBV6-5; D gene: NA; J gene: TRBJ1-5; CDR3 DNA: TGTGCCAGCCGGAGACAGCACAATCAGCCCCAGCATTTT; CDR3 protein: CASRRQHNQPQHF
clone size: NA; V gene: TRBV5-1; D gene: TRBD2; J gene: TRBJ2-7; CDR3 DNA: TGCGCCAGCAGCTTGGATAGCGGGAGCGTGGGCGAGCAGTACTTC; CDR3 protein: CASSLDSGSVGEQYF
clone size: NA; V gene: TRBV19; D gene: NA; J gene: TRBJ2-7; CDR3 DNA: TGTGCCAGTGAGGGTAACTCCTACGAGCAGTACTTC; CDR3 protein: CASEGNSYEQYF
clone size: NA; V gene: TRBV7-2; D gene: NA; J gene: TRBJ1-5; CDR3 DNA: TGTGCCAGCAGCTCGTCGGGTCGGCAGCCCCAGCATTTT; CDR3 protein: CASSSSGRQPQHF
clone size: few; V gene: TRBV7-9; D gene: NA; J gene: TRBJ2-7; CDR3 DNA: TGTGCCAGCAGCTTAGGGCCGGGAGAGCAGTACTTC; CDR3 protein: CASSLGPGEQYF